These 31 T cell receptor beta chains were all obtained from the same sample, sequenced in a study of cytomegalovirus exposure and HLA in healthy donors. The PCR ran on 60 Vbeta and 13 Jbeta primers. The method was immunoSEQ multiplex PCR; TCRdb's version includes in-frame clones alone and lacks a portion of them. The sample's table shows about 200,000 clones. Source material: PBMCs. The source of these receptors is a girl aged 2-10 years in good health and CMV-seropositive.

V gene TRBV28 combines with J gene TRBJ1-2; D is ambiguous. The V end was cut by 3 bases, the J end by 4 bases, with 18 bases between. The CDR3 has 16 residues. The germline gives CDR1 MDHEN, CDR2 SYDVKM. The CDR3 spells CASSFLGSWGPYGYTF. The CDR3 DNA sequence: TGTGCCAGCAGTTTTCTAGGGAGCTGGGGTCCCTATGGCTACACCTTC.

The chain recombines TRBV18 with TRBJ1-1; a weak D match, TRBD1 (6 bases). Germline CDR1 reads KGHSH; CDR2 reads LQKENI. The CDR3 has 17 amino acids. Trimming took 5 bases from V and 0 from J, leaving 19 bases between them. CDR3 nucleotide sequence: TGTGCCAGCTCAGACGGCCTGACCAGGGACATGAACACTGAAGCTTTCTTT. Protein: CASSDGLTRDMNTEAFF.

The chain couples TRBV6-5 to TRBJ2-1, with TRBD2 matching 7 bases. After removal of 0 bases from V and 0 bases from J, the junction contained 2 bases not matched to a gene. Per germline, CDR1 MNHEY and CDR2 SVGAGI. CDR3 size: 16 residues. The CDR3 bases are TGTGCCAGCAGTTACTCCTCGGGAGGCTCCTACAATGAGCAGTTCTTC. Protein product: CASSYSSGGSYNEQFF.

The V and J genes are TRBV7-9 and TRBJ2-5; TRBD2 matches at 8 bases. The J call may be mistaken, given a closer DNA end match to TRBJ2-7. CDR3 length equals 13 residues. The germline CDR1 and CDR2 sequences are SEHNR and FQNEAQ (reference sequence). The CDR3 spells CASRPGLVYEQYF. In DNA form, the CDR3 reads TGTGCCAGCCGCCCGGGACTAGTCTACGAGCAGTACTTC.

This chain connects TRBV15 to TRBJ2-7, with D possibly TRBD2 on 5 matching bases. V lost 1 base and J 9 bases, leaving 10 bases between the germline ends. The CDR3 covers 12 residues. Germline V gene data show CDR1 as LNHNV and CDR2 as YYDKDF (reference sequence). As DNA, the CDR3 is TGTGCCACCAGCAGAGGAGGGAAGTTGCAGTACTTC. This gives the protein CATSRGGKLQYF.

This chain uses TRBV10-3 with TRBJ2-7, with D uncertain. V lost 3 bases and J lost 2, with 17 bases in between. The CDR3 consists of 16 residues. Germline CDR1 ENHRY, CDR2 SYGVKD. The CDR3 loop reads CAISDPPLGNPYEQYF. CDR3 coding DNA: TGTGCCATCAGTGACCCCCCGCTAGGCAACCCCTACGAGCAGTACTTC.

The J gene is TRBJ2-3, the V gene TRBV27; 7 nucleotides match TRBD2. With 7 bases clipped from V and 4 bases from J, the junction kept 11 bases outside the gene matches. The CDR3 is 15 residues long. The germline CDR1 and CDR2 sequences are MNHEY and SMNVEV (reference sequence). CDR3 nucleotide sequence: TGTGCCAGCACCCAATTTGCGGGAGTGGCAGATACGCAGTATTTT. Protein sequence: CASTQFAGVADTQYF.

The chain links TRBV30 to TRBJ2-5; 8 bases line up with TRBD2. Trimming cost V 1 base and J 7 bases; bases outside gene matches: 8. The CDR3 has 14 residues. The germline V gene has CDR1 GTSNPN and CDR2 SVGIG (reference sequence). CDR3 loop: CAWSAVAGRGTQYF. CDR3 in DNA: TGTGCCTGGAGTGCCGTAGCGGGAAGGGGGACCCAGTACTTC. The variable domain in full, with the rest retrieved from reference TRBV30 and TRBJ2-5, is SQTIHQWPATLVQPVGSPLSLECTVEGTSNPNLYWYRQAAGRGLQLLFYSVGIGQISSEVPQNLSASRPQDRQFILSSKKLLLSDSGFYLCAWSAVAGRGTQYFGPGTRLLVL.

The genes are TRBV18 and TRBJ2-7; 13 nucleotides align to TRBD2. V dropped 6 bases and J dropped 3; count of bases not matched to a gene: 2. Germline CDR1 KGHSH, CDR2 LQKENI. This CDR3 is built from 14 residues. CDR3 nucleotides: TGTGCCAGCTCTGGACTAGCGGGAGACTACGAGCAGTACTTC. It encodes CASSGLAGDYEQYF.

CDR3: CASRSGVFSSEQFF. The CDR3 coding sequence is TGTGCCAGCAGATCGGGGGTCTTTTCTAGTGAGCAGTTCTTC. V is TRBV27 and J is TRBJ2-1; D is perhaps TRBD2 (6 bases). Germline loops: CDR1 MNHEY, CDR2 SMNVEV (reference sequence). The CDR3 loop spans 14 amino acids. V lost 6 bases, J lost 9 bases, and 18 bases lay in between.

The V call is TRBV6-5, the J call TRBJ1-4, with a weak D call TRBD1 (5 bases). Between the trimmed V and J ends, which lost 2 bases and 10 bases, there was a span of 14 bases. CDR1 is MNHEY, CDR2 SVGAGI, per germline. This CDR3 contains 14 residues. The CDR3 here is CASSYDLTGGKLFF. The CDR3 nucleotides are TGTGCCAGCAGTTACGACCTCACGGGGGGAAAACTGTTTTTT.

The chain links TRBV28 to TRBJ2-7; 8 bases match TRBD1. This CDR3 is 15 amino acids long. V lost 2 bases to trimming and J lost 4 bases; unmatched junction nucleotides: 7. Germline V gene lookup returns CDR1 MDHEN and CDR2 SYDVKM. CDR3 sequence: CASSLGQGGTYEQYF. CDR3 nucleotide sequence: TGTGCCAGCAGTTTAGGACAGGGAGGAACTTACGAGCAGTACTTC. The variable domain in full, with the rest retrieved from reference TRBV28 and TRBJ2-7, is DVKVTQSSRYLVKRTGEKVFLECVQDMDHENMFWYRQDPGLGLRLIYFSYDVKMKEKGDIPEGYSVSREKKERFSLILESASTNQTSMYLCASSLGQGGTYEQYFGPGTRLTVT.

The chain is built from TRBV6-5 and TRBJ1-5; weak D call: TRBD1 (5 bases). Germline values: CDR1 MNHEY, CDR2 SVGAGI. V lost 0 bases to trimming and J lost 4 bases, with 10 bases between them. This CDR3 is 15 amino acids long. The CDR3 DNA reads TGTGCCAGCAGTTACTCGGGGGAGGAAAATCAGCCCCAGCATTTT. Amino acid sequence: CASSYSGEENQPQHF.

The chain combines TRBV6-1 with TRBJ1-2; TRBD1 is a possible D gene (6 bases). V lost 6 bases and J lost 4, with 12 bases in between. Per germline, CDR1 MNHNS and CDR2 SASEGT. This CDR3 region has 13 residues. The CDR3 nucleotides read TGTGCCAGCAGCAAGACAGGAGCCTATGGCTACACCTTC. Amino acids: CASSKTGAYGYTF.

This chain uses TRBV5-1 with TRBJ2-1, with 13 bases matching TRBD2. The V gene end was trimmed by 3 bases and the J gene end by 5 bases; junction bases not matched to a gene: 5. CDR3 size: 16 residues. CDR1 and CDR2 from the germline V gene are SGHRS and YFSETQ. CDR3 region: CASSSRLAGGHNEQFF. The CDR3 DNA sequence: TGCGCCAGCAGCTCCCGACTAGCGGGAGGCCACAATGAGCAGTTCTTC.

The V call is TRBV7-9, the J call TRBJ2-3; TRBD2 aligns across 8 bases. This CDR3 has 16 amino acids. The ends lost 5 bases at V and 3 bases at J; junction bases unmatched: 10. Germline CDR1 SEHNR, CDR2 FQNEAQ (reference sequence). The CDR3 loop reads CASSQSGGGRTDTQYF. The DNA of the CDR3 is TGTGCCAGCAGCCAGAGCGGGGGCGGGAGGACAGATACGCAGTATTTT.

V and J are TRBV19 and TRBJ1-1; TRBD1 aligns across 8 bases. This CDR3 is built from 15 residues. J lost 4 bases, V lost 5 bases, and 9 bases had no gene match. Germline V lookup: CDR1 LNHDA, CDR2 SQIVND (reference sequence). The CDR3 protein is CASSPGQGEGTEAFF. CDR3 bases: TGTGCCAGTAGTCCCGGACAGGGCGAAGGCACTGAAGCTTTCTTT.

As concerns this clone: One junction end does not reproduce the germline sequence, and a read error may be involved. This chain joins TRBV2 and TRBJ2-3, with a tentative D call TRBD2 (5 bases). Germline-derived CDR1 and CDR2 are SNHLY and FYNNEI. This CDR3 has 14 residues. CDR3 sequence reads: CASREGLGTDTQYF. The CDR3 nucleotides read TGTGCCAGCAGGGAAGGACTGGGCACAGATACGCAGTATTTT.

This chain uses TRBV30 with TRBJ2-2, with 9 bases aligning to TRBD1. Germline CDR1 GTSNPN, CDR2 SVGIG (reference sequence). The CDR3 has 15 amino acids. The junction had 7 bases not matched to a gene; V was cut back by 3 bases and J by 5 bases. CDR3: CAWSLQGAQTGELFF. The CDR3 coding sequence is TGTGCCTGGAGCCTACAGGGGGCGCAAACCGGGGAGCTGTTTTTT.

The V gene is TRBV6-5, the J gene TRBJ1-1, with D possibly being TRBD1 (5 bases). CDR1 MNHEY and CDR2 SVGAGI come from the germline V gene. CDR3 size: 14 residues. V lost 0 bases to trimming and J lost 7 bases, with 12 bases between them. The CDR3, as DNA: TGTGCCAGCAGTTACTCCTACAGCGGGGGTGAAGCTTTCTTT. This sequence encodes CASSYSYSGGEAFF.

The V call is TRBV28, the J call TRBJ2-7; possibly TRBD2 for D (5 bases). CDR1 is MDHEN, CDR2 SYDVKM, per germline. The V and J ends lost 3 bases and 7 bases respectively, with 7 bases between them. This CDR3 contains 11 residues. The CDR3: CASSLGGEQYF. CDR3 coding DNA: TGTGCCAGCAGTTTGGGCGGGGAGCAGTACTTC. The whole variable domain, filled in from reference TRBV28 and TRBJ2-7, reads DVKVTQSSRYLVKRTGEKVFLECVQDMDHENMFWYRQDPGLGLRLIYFSYDVKMKEKGDIPEGYSVSREKKERFSLILESASTNQTSMYLCASSLGGEQYFGPGTRLTVT.

The chain employs TRBV11-2 and TRBJ1-1, with TRBD1 matching over 7 bases. This CDR3 spans 17 amino acids. CDR1 and CDR2 (germline): SGHAT, FQNNGV. Unmatched junction bases numbered 8, after V lost 1 base and J lost 0 bases. CDR3 residues: CASSLARDSRMNTEAFF. The CDR3 DNA sequence: TGTGCCAGCAGCTTAGCCCGGGACAGCCGAATGAACACTGAAGCTTTCTTT.

The CDR3 DNA follows: TGTGCCACCCCGAGAGGAGATGATTCCAGGGCCAACGTCCTGACTTTC. This encodes CATPRGDDSRANVLTF. The chain combines TRBV2 with TRBJ2-6; D gene uncertain. The CDR3 extends over 16 amino acids. The V end was cut by 10 bases, the J end by 5 bases, with 21 bases between. Germline values: CDR1 SNHLY, CDR2 FYNNEI.

The rearrangement joins TRBV18 to TRBJ1-1; tentatively, D is TRBD1 (5 bases). The germline V gene has CDR1 KGHSH and CDR2 LQKENI. The ends were cut back, 3 bases at V and 5 bases at J, with 13 bases in the middle. The CDR3 is 14 amino acids. The CDR3 DNA follows: TGTGCCAGCTCACCGGGGGAGGTCAGGACTGAAGCTTTCTTT. Translation gives CASSPGEVRTEAFF.

The chain carries TRBV27 and TRBJ2-2; tentatively, D is TRBD1 (6 bases). The CDR3 runs 14 residues. The germline V gene has CDR1 MNHEY and CDR2 SMNVEV (reference sequence). V lost 4 bases, J lost 5 bases, and 11 bases lay in between. As DNA, the CDR3 is TGTGCCAGCAGTTGGACAGATCTTACCGGGGAGCTGTTTTTT. This gives the protein CASSWTDLTGELFF.

This chain joins TRBV6-4 and TRBJ1-5; no definite D call. V lost 2 bases to trimming and J lost 0 bases, with 17 bases between them. The CDR3 spans 18 residues. Germline V gene lookup returns CDR1 MRHNA and CDR2 SNTAGT. Written as DNA, the CDR3 is TGTGCCAGCAGTGACGGTATTTGTATCAGAAATAGCAATCAGCCCCAGCATTTT. Encoded protein: CASSDGICIRNSNQPQHF.

J is TRBJ1-1 and V is TRBV11-2, with TRBD1 matching 9 bases. Germline-derived CDR1 and CDR2 are SGHAT and FQNNGV. The CDR3 loop spans 14 amino acids. J lost 7 bases, V lost 3 bases, and 6 bases had no gene match. The CDR3 is CASSFGTGNSEAFF. For the CDR3, the DNA is TGTGCCAGCAGCTTCGGGACAGGGAATAGTGAAGCTTTCTTT.

Turning to this clone: Other DNA sequences in this specimen translate into the identical CDR3. The chain couples TRBV5-1 to TRBJ2-7; D gene uncertain. The CDR3 contains 13 residues. Germline V gives CDR1 SGHRS, CDR2 YFSETQ. Trimming removed 0 bases from V and 0 bases from J, with 4 bases in between. CDR3 amino acids: CASSLDGSYEQYF. CDR3 bases: TGCGCCAGCAGCTTGGACGGCTCCTACGAGCAGTACTTC. The variable domain in full, with the rest retrieved from reference TRBV5-1 and TRBJ2-7, is KAGVTQTPRYLIKTRGQQVTLSCSPISGHRSVSWYQQTPGQGLQFLFEYFSETQRNKGNFPGRFSGRQFSNSRSEMNVSTLELGDSALYLCASSLDGSYEQYFGPGTRLTVT.

CDR3: CASSYSKSGQLYGYTF. The CDR3 region has the DNA TGTGCCAGCAGTTACTCGAAATCGGGACAGCTCTATGGCTACACCTTC. The J gene is TRBJ1-2, the V gene TRBV6-6, with 7 nucleotides matching TRBD1. The CDR3 contains 16 residues. CDR1 and CDR2 (germline): MNHNY, SVGAGI (reference sequence). V trimming: 0 bases; J trimming: 4 bases; junction bases outside the gene matches: 8.

The chain links TRBV11-1 to TRBJ2-7; D is perhaps TRBD1 (6 bases). V lost 1 base, J lost 3 bases, and 13 bases lay in between. The CDR3 sequence is 15 residues long. Germline loops: CDR1 SGHAT, CDR2 FQDESV (reference sequence). CDR3 protein: CASSLGSRGVYEQYF. The CDR3 coding sequence is TGTGCCAGCAGCTTAGGTTCCAGGGGAGTCTACGAGCAGTACTTC.

The chain is built from TRBV28 and TRBJ1-1; 7 positions agree with TRBD1. Germline-derived CDR1 and CDR2 are MDHEN and SYDVKM. With 2 bases clipped from V and 1 base from J, the junction kept 1 base outside the gene matches. The CDR3 is made up of 14 amino acids. CDR3 loop: CASSLQGGNTEAFF. The CDR3 DNA is TGTGCCAGCAGTTTACAGGGGGGGAACACTGAAGCTTTCTTT. Filled out from reference TRBV28 and TRBJ1-1, the complete variable domain reads DVKVTQSSRYLVKRTGEKVFLECVQDMDHENMFWYRQDPGLGLRLIYFSYDVKMKEKGDIPEGYSVSREKKERFSLILESASTNQTSMYLCASSLQGGNTEAFFGQGTRLTVV.